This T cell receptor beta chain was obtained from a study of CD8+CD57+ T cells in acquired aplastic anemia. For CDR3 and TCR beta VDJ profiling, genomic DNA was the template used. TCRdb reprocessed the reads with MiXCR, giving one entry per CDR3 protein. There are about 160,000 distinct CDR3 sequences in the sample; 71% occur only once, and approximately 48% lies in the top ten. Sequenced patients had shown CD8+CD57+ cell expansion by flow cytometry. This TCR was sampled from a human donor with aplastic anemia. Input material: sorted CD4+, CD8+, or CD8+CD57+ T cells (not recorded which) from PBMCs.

The CDR3, as DNA: TGCAGTGCGGTGAACACTGAAGCTTTCTTT. Protein: CSAVNTEAFF. V and J are TRBV20-1 and TRBJ1-1; D is uncertain. Trimming left V 6 bases short and J 0 bases short, with 2 bases between. Germline V lookup: CDR1 DFQATT, CDR2 SNEGSKA (reference sequence). This CDR3 is 10 amino acids long.